The present entry profiles one T cell receptor (beta chain) with its context. Its target is unknown. This entry belongs to a study of T cells after posttransplantation cyclophosphamide. Study-wide points: Later post-transplant blood repertoires were often dominated by donor CD8+ memory clones. Blood and skin or GI T cell repertoires showed limited TRB overlap. After PTCy, TRB diversity resembled that of CNI/methotrexate controls.

TCRdb's copy holds only in-frame clones and misses some; the assay was immunoSEQ multiplex PCR. The table has about 47,000 clones, roughly nine tenths seen once; the top ten hold around 3%. The V segment lost 2 bases and the J segment 7 bases; nucleotides outside the gene matches: 7. The CDR3 runs 15 residues. Per germline, CDR1 ENHRY and CDR2 SYGVKD. The sequence was obtained from a woman aged 45-60 years in good health and a related stem cell transplant donor. The chain is built from TRBV10-3 and TRBJ1-4; TRBD1 matches 7 bases. Sequencing input: PBMCs. DNA for the CDR3: TGTGCCATCAGTGAGGAGAGGGGGCGCGGTGAAAAACTGTTTTTT. Protein product: CAISEERGRGEKLFF.